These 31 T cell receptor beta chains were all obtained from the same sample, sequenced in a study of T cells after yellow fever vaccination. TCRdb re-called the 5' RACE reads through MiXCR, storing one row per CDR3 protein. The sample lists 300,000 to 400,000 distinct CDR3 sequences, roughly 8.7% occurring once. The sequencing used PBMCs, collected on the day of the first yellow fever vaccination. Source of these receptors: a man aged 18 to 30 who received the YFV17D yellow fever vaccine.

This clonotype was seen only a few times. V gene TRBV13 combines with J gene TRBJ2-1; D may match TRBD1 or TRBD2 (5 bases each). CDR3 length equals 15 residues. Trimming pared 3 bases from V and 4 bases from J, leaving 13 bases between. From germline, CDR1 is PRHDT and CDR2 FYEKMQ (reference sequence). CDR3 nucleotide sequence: TGTGCCAGCAGCTTGTTATCGGGACGATACAATGAGCAGTTCTTC. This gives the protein CASSLLSGRYNEQFF.

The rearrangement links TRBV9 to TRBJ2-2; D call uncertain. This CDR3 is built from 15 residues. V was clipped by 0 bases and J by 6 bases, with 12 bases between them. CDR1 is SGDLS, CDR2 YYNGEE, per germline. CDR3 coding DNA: TGTGCCAGCAGCGTAGAGCGTATGCCCCCCGGGGAGCTGTTTTTT. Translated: CASSVERMPPGELFF.

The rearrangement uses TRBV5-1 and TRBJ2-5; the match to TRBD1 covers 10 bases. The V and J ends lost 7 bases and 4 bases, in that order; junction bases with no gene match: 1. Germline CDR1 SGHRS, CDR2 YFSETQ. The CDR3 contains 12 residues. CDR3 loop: CASGDRGETQYF. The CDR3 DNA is TGCGCCAGCGGGGACAGGGGAGAGACCCAGTACTTC.

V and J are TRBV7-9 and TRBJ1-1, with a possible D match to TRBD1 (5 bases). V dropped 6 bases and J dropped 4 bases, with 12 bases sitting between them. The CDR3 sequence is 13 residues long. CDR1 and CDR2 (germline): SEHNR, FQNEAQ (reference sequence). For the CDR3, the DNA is TGTGCCAGCAGGCCGCAGGGTAGCACTGAAGCTTTCTTT. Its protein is CASRPQGSTEAFF.

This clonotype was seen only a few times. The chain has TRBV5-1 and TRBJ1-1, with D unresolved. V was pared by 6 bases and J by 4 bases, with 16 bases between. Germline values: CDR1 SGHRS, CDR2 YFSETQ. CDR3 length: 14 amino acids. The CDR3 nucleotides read TGCGCCAGCACTCTGGATAACGCCCCCACTGAAGCTTTCTTT. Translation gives CASTLDNAPTEAFF.

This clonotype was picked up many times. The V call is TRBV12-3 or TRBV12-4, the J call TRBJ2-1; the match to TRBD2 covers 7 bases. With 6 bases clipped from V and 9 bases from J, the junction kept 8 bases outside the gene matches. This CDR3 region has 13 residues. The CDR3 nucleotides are TGTGCCAGCAGCCCCCCCGGCGGGGGTGAGCAGTTCTTC. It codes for CASSPPGGGEQFF.

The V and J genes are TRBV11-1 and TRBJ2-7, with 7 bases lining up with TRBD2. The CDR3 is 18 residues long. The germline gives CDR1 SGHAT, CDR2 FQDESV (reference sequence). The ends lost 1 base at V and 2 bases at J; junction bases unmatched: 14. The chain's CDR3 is CASSLVGSWFRGAYEQYF. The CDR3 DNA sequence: TGTGCCAGCAGCTTAGTAGGTTCGTGGTTTCGGGGGGCCTACGAGCAGTACTTC.

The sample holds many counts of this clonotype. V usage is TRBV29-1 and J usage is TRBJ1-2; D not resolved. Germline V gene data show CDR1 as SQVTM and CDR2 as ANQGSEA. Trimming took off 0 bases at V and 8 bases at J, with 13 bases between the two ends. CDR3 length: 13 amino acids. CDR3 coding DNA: TGCAGCGTTGAAGAATGGACCTCCCGGGGCTACACCTTC. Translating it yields CSVEEWTSRGYTF.

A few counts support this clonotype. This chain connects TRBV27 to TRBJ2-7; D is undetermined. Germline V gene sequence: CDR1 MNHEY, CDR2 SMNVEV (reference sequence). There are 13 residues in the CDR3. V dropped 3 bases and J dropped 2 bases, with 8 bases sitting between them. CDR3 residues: CASSFRATYEQYV. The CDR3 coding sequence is TGTGCCAGCAGTTTTAGAGCTACCTACGAGCAGTACGTC.

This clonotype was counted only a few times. Here the CDR3 DNA reads TGTGCCTGGGGAGCGAGGGGAGTCTACGAGCAGTACTTC. This encodes CAWGARGVYEQYF. This chain uses TRBV30 with TRBJ2-7; D tentatively fits TRBD1 or TRBD2 (5 bases each). V lost 5 bases and J lost 3, with 14 bases in between. The CDR3 is 13 amino acids. Per germline, CDR1 GTSNPN and CDR2 SVGIG (reference sequence).

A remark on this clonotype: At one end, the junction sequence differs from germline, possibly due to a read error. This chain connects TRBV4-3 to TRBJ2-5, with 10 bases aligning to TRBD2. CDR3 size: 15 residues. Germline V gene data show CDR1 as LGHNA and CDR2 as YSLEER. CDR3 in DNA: TGCGTCAGCAGCCGCCGGGTAGCGGGGGGAGAGACCCAGTACTTC. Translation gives CVSSRRVAGGETQYF.

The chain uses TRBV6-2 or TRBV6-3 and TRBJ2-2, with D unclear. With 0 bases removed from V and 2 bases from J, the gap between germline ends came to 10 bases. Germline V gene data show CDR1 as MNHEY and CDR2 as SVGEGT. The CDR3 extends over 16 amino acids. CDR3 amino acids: CASSYSTGPNTGELFF. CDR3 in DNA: TGTGCCAGCAGTTACTCGACCGGTCCTAACACCGGGGAGCTGTTTTTT.

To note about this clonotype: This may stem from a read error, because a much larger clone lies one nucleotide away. The CDR3 region has the DNA TGTGCCAGCAGTTATTTCGGGATAGTTGAAGCTTTCTTT. Translated: CASSYFGIVEAFF. This rearrangement joins TRBV6-2 or TRBV6-3 to TRBJ1-1; D uncertain. The CDR3 extends over 13 amino acids. Trimming took 3 bases from V and 7 from J, leaving 12 bases between them. Germline lookup yields CDR1 MNHEY and CDR2 SVGEGT.

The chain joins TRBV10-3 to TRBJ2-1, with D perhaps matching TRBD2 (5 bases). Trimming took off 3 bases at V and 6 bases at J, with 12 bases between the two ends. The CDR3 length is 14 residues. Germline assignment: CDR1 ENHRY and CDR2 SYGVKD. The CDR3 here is CAISDSLATNEQFF. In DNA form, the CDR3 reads TGTGCCATCAGTGACTCCTTAGCGACCAATGAGCAGTTCTTC.

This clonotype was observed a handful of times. The CDR3 bases are TGTGCCAGCAGCTTGGTTGGAACACAAGAGACCCAGTACTTC. This gives the protein CASSLVGTQETQYF. The chain joins TRBV5-8 to TRBJ2-5, with D unclear. This CDR3 region has 14 residues. The germline gives CDR1 SGHTS, CDR2 YDEGEE. Trimming cost V 0 bases and J 2 bases, with 8 bases left between them.

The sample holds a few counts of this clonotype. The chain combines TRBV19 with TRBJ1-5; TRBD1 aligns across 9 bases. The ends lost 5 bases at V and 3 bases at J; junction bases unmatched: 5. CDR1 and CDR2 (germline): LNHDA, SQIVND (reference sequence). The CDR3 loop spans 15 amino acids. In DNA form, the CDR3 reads TGTGCCAGTAGTCCAGACAGGGGGGACAATCAGCCCCAGCATTTT. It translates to CASSPDRGDNQPQHF.

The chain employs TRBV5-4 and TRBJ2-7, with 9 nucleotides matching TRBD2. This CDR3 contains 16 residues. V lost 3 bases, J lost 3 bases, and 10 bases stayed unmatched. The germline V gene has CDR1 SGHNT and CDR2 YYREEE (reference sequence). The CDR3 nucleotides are TGTGCCAGCAGCTATTCTATAGCGGGGGCCTTCTACGAGCAGTACTTC. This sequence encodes CASSYSIAGAFYEQYF. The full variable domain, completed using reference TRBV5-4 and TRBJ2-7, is ETGVTQSPTHLIKTRGQQVTLRCSSQSGHNTVSWYQQALGQGPQFIFQYYREEENGRGNFPPRFSGLQFPNYSSELNVNALELDDSALYLCASSYSIAGAFYEQYFGPGTRLTVT.

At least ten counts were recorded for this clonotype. As DNA, the CDR3 is TGCGCCAGCAGCTTGGTGGGGCAGGGTACTGAAGCTTTCTTT. As protein: CASSLVGQGTEAFF. J is TRBJ1-1 and V is TRBV5-1, with D possibly matching TRBD1 (5 bases). Germline CDR1 SGHRS, CDR2 YFSETQ. The V end was cut by 0 bases, the J end by 5 bases, with 11 bases between. This CDR3 has 14 residues.

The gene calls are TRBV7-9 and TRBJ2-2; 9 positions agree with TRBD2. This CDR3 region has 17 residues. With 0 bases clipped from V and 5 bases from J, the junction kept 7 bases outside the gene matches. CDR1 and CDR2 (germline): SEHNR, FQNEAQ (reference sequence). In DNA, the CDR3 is TGTGCCAGCAGCTTAGCCTCTAGCGGGGCCTTAACCGGGGAGCTGTTTTTT. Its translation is CASSLASSGALTGELFF.

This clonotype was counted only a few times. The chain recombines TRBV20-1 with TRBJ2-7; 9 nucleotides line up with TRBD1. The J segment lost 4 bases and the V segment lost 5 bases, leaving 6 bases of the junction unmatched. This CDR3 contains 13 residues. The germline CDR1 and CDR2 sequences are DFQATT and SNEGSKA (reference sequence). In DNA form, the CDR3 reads TGCAGTGCTGTTGACAGGGGGGGGTACGAGCAGTACGTC. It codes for CSAVDRGGYEQYV.

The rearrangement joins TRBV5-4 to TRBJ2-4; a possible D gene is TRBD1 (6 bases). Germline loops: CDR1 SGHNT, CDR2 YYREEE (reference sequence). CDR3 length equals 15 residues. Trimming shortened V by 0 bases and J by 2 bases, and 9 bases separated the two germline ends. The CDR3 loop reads CASSLEDSSKNIQYF. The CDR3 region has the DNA TGTGCCAGCAGCTTGGAGGACAGTTCCAAAAACATTCAGTACTTC.

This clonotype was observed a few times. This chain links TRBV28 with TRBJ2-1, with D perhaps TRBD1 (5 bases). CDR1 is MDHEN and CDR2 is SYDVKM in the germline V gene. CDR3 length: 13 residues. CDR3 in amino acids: CVSAQGFYNEQFF. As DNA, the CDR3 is TGTGTCTCGGCGCAGGGATTCTACAATGAGCAGTTCTTC.

CDR3 DNA: TGCGCCAGCAGCCAAGGAGGGTGGAAGGGCTACACCTTC. Protein sequence: CASSQGGWKGYTF. The genes are TRBV4-1 and TRBJ1-2; D unresolved. With 1 base removed from V and 8 bases from J, the gap between germline ends came to 11 bases. The CDR3 covers 13 residues. Germline CDR1 and CDR2: MGHRA and YSYEKL.

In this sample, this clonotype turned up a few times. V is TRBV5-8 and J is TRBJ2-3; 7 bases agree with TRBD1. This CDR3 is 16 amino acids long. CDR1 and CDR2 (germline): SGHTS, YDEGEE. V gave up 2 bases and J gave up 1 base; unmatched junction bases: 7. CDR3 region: CASSLTGTAGTDTQYF. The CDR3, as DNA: TGTGCCAGCAGCTTAACCGGGACAGCAGGCACAGATACGCAGTATTTT.

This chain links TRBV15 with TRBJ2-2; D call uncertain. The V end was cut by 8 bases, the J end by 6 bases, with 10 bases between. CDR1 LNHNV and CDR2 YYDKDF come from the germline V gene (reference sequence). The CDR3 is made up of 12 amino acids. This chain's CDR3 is CATQSPPGELFF. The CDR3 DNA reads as TGTGCCACCCAATCCCCGCCCGGGGAGCTGTTTTTT.

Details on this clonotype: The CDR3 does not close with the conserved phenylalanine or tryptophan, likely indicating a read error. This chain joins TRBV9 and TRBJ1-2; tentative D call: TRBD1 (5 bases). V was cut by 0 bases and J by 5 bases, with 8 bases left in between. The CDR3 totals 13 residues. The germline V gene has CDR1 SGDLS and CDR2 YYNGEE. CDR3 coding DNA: TGTGCCAGCAGCGTAGGGGGGAGTTATGGCTACACCTCC. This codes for CASSVGGSYGYTS.

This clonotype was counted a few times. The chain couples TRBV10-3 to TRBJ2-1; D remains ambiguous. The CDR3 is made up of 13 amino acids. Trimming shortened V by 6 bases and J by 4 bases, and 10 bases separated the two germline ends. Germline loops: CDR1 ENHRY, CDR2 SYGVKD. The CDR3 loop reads CAIRQPLYNEQFF. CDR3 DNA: TGTGCCATCAGACAACCACTATACAATGAGCAGTTCTTC.

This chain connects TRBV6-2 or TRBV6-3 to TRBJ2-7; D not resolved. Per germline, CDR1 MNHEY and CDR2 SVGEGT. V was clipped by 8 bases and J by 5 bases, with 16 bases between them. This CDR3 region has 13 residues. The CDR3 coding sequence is TGTGCCAGCCTCAGCAGCTTTTCCGACGAGCAGTACTTC. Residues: CASLSSFSDEQYF.

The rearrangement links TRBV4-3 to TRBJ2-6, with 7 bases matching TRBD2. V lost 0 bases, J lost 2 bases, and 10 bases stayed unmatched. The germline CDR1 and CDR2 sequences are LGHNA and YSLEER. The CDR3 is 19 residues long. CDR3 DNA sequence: TGCGCCAGCAGCCAAGAGATCTTTTGGGCGGGGGCTGGGGCCAACGTCCTGACTTTC. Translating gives CASSQEIFWAGAGANVLTF.

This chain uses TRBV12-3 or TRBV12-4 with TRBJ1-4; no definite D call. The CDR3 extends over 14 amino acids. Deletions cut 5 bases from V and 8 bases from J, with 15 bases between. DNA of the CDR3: TGTGCCAGCAGTACTTACCGGGGAGTAGAAAAACTGTTTTTT. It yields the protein CASSTYRGVEKLFF.

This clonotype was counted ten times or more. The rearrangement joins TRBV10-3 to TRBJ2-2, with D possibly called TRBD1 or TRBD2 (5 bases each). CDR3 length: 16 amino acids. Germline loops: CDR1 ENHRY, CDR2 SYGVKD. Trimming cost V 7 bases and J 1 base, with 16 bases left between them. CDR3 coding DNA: TGTGCCATCACTTCGGGACGAATCATGAACACCGGGGAGCTGTTTTTT. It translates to CAITSGRIMNTGELFF.